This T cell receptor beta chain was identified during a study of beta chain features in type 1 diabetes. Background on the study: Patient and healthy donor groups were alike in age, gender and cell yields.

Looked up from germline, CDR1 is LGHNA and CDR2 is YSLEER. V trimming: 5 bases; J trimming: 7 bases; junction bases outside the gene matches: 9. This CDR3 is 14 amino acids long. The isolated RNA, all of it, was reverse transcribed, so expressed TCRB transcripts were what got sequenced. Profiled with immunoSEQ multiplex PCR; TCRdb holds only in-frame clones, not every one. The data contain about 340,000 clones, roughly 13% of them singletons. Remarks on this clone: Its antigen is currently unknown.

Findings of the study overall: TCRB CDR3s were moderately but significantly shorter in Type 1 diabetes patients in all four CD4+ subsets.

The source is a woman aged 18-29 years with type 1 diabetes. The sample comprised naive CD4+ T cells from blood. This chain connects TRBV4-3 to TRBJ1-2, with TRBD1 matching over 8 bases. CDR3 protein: CASSLTQGAGGYTF. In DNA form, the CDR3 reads TGCGCCAGCAGCTTAACCCAGGGGGCTGGTGGCTACACCTTC.